The 3 T cell receptor beta chains listed next were all sequenced from one sample in a study of T cells in Graves' hyperthyroidism and ophthalmopathy. RNA transcripts were the template for amplifying TCR beta CDR3 regions. The HTBI primer set drove a first-round RT-PCR of the TCR CDR3. TCRdb reprocessed the multiplex PCR reads via MiXCR and lists one record per CDR3 protein. The data show about 660,000 distinct CDR3 sequences, roughly 46% seen once. The sample consisted of peripheral blood or thyroid tissue (not recorded which). These receptors originate from an adult man with Graves' disease, either hyperthyroidism or ophthalmopathy (not recorded which).

This clonotype was seen repeatedly, ten times or more. The J gene is TRBJ2-5, the V gene TRBV7-2; D gene ambiguous. The V end was cut by 1 base, the J end by 5 bases, with 14 bases between. Germline CDR1 is SGHTA and CDR2 is FQGNSA. The CDR3 spans 15 residues. The CDR3 here is CASSLDWTGAETQYF. CDR3 nucleotides: TGTGCCAGCAGCTTAGACTGGACCGGCGCCGAGACCCAGTACTTC.

This clonotype was recorded at least ten times. The J gene is TRBJ1-2, the V gene TRBV2; D ambiguous. CDR3 length: 15 residues. The V gene lost 5 bases and the J gene lost 4 bases, with 17 bases spanning the gap. Germline V gene sequence: CDR1 SNHLY, CDR2 FYNNEI. In DNA form, the CDR3 reads TGTGCCAGCAGTTTCGACACCCAGGCTAGCTATGGCTACACCTTC. This sequence encodes CASSFDTQASYGYTF.

This clonotype was found many times. This sequence joins TRBV25-1 and TRBJ1-2; a possible D gene is TRBD1 (6 bases). The CDR3 loop spans 15 amino acids. Trimming removed 4 bases from V and 0 bases from J, with 12 bases in between. Germline V gives CDR1 MGHDK, CDR2 SYGVNS. The chain's CDR3 is CASSGRTDANYGYTF. CDR3 coding DNA: TGTGCCAGCAGTGGACGGACAGACGCTAACTATGGCTACACCTTC.